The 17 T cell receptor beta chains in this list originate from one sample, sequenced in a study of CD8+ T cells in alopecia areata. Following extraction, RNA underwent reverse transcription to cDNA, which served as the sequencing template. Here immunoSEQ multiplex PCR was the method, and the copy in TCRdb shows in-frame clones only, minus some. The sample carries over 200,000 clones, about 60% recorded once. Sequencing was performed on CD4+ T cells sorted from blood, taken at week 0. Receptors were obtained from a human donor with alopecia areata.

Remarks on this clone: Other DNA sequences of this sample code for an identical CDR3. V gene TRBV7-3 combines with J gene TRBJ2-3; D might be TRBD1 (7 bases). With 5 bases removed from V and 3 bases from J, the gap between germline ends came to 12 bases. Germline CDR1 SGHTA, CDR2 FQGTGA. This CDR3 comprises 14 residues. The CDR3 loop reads CASSPSGGTDTQYF. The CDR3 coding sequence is TGTGCCAGCAGCCCCTCAGGGGGGACAGATACGCAGTATTTT.

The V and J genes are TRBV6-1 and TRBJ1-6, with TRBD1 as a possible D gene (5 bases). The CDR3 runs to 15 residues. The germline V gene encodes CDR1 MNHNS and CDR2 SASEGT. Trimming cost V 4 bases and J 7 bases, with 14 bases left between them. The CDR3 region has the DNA TGTGCCAGCAGTGGGTACAACGAGGGGAATTCACCCCTCCACTTT. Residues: CASSGYNEGNSPLHF.

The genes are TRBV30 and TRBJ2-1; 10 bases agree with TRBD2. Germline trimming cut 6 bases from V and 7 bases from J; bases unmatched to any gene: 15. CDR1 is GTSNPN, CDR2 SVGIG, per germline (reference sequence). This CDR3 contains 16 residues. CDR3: CACSSGRAYIGNEQFF. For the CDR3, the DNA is TGTGCCTGCTCAAGCGGGAGGGCCTACATAGGGAATGAGCAGTTCTTC.

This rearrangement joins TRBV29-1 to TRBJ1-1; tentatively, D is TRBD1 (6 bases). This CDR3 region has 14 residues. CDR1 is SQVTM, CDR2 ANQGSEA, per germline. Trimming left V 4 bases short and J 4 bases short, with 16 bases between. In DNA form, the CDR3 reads TGCAGCGTTGGATCTCTCAGGGGCGGCACTGAAGCTTTCTTT. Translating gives CSVGSLRGGTEAFF.

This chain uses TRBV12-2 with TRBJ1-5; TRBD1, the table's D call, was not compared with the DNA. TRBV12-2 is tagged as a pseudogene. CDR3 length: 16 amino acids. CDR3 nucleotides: TGTGCAAGTCGCCCGGCCCAGGAACAGTGGGCTCAGCCCCAGCATTTT. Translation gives CASRPAQEQWAQPQHF.

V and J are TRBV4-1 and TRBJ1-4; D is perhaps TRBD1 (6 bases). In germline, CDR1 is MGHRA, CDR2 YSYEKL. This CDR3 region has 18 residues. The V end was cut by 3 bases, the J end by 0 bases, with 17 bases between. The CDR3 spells CASSHPRTGSSTNEKLFF. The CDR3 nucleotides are TGCGCCAGCAGCCATCCTCGTACAGGGAGTTCAACTAATGAAAAACTGTTTTTT.

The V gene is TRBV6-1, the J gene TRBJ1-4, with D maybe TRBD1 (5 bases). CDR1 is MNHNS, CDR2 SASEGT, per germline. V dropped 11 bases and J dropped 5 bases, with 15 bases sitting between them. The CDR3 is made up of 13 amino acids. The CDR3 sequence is CAAQAGGNEKLFF. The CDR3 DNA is TGTGCCGCTCAGGCGGGGGGGAATGAAAAACTGTTTTTT.

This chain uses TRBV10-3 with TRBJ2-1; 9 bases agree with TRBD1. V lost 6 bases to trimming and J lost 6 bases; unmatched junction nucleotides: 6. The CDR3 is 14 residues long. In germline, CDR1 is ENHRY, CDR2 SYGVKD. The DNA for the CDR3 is TGTGCCATCAGCCCTGGACAGGGGCGCAATGAGCAGTTCTTC. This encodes CAISPGQGRNEQFF.

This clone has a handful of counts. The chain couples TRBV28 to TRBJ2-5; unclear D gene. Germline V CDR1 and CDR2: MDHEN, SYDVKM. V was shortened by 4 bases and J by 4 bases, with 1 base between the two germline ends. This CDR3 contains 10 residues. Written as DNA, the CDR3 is TGTGCCAGCAGTTCAGAGACCCAGTACTTC. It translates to CASSSETQYF.

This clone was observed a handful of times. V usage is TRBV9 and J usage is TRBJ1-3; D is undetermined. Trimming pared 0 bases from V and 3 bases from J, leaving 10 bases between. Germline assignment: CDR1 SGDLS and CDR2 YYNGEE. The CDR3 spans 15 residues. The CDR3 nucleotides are TGTGCCAGCAGCGTAGCCTTAGACTTTGGAAACACCATATATTTT. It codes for CASSVALDFGNTIYF.

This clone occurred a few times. The DNA of the CDR3 is TGTGCCAGCAGCTTAAACAGGGTACAAGAGACCCAGTACTTC. Its protein product is CASSLNRVQETQYF. The chain carries TRBV11-2 and TRBJ2-5, with D perhaps matching TRBD1 (6 bases). CDR3 size: 14 residues. CDR1 is SGHAT, CDR2 FQNNGV, per germline. V was trimmed by 2 bases and J by 2 bases, leaving 9 bases between them.

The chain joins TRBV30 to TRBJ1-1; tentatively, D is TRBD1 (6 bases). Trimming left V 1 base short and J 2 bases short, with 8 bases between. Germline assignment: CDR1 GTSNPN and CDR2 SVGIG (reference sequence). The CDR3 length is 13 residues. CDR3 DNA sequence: TGTGCCTGGAGTGAGGACAGTAACACTGAAGCTTTCTTT. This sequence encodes CAWSEDSNTEAFF.

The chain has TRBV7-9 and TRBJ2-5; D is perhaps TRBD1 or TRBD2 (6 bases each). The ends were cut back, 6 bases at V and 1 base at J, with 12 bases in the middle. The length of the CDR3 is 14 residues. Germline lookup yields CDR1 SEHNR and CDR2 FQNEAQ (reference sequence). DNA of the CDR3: TGTGCCAGCAGTCCGGGGGCTTTCCAAGAGACCCAGTACTTC. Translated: CASSPGAFQETQYF.

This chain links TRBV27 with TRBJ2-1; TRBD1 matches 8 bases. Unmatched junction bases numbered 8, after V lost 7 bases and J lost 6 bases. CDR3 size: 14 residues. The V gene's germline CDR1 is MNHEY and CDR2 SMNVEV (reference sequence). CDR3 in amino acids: CASMSQGAGNEQFF. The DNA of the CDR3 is TGTGCCAGCATGTCCCAGGGGGCGGGCAATGAGCAGTTCTTC.

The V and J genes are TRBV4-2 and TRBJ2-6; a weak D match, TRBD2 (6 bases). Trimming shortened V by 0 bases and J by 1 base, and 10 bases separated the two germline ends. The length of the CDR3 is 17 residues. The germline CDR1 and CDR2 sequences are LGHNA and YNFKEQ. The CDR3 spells CASSQDPRGSGANVLTF. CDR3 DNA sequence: TGTGCCAGCAGCCAAGATCCCCGGGGGTCTGGGGCCAACGTCCTGACTTTC.

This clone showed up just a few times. The DNA for the CDR3 is TGTGCCAGCAGCCCGAAGGGGGCAACTAATGAAAAACTGTTTTTT. Translating gives CASSPKGATNEKLFF. The J gene is TRBJ1-4, the V gene TRBV5-4, with D tentatively TRBD1 (6 bases). Germline V gives CDR1 SGHNT, CDR2 YYREEE (reference sequence). The V end lost 4 bases, the J end lost 0 bases, and 10 bases lay between the germline ends. The CDR3 covers 15 residues. The whole variable domain, filled in from reference TRBV5-4 and TRBJ1-4, reads ETGVTQSPTHLIKTRGQQVTLRCSSQSGHNTVSWYQQALGQGPQFIFQYYREEENGRGNFPPRFSGLQFPNYSSELNVNALELDDSALYLCASSPKGATNEKLFFGSGTQLSVL.

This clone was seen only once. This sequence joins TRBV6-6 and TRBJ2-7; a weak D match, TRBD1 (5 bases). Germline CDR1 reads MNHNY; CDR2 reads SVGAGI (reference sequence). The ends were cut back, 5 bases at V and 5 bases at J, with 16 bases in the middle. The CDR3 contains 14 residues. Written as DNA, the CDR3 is TGTGCCAGCAGTGCCGACAGCCTCACGGACGAGCAGTACTTC. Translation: CASSADSLTDEQYF.